A single T cell receptor (beta chain) is shown here with its context. The CDR3 is 13 residues long. The V gene lost 1 base and the J gene lost 3 bases, with 7 bases spanning the gap. CDR1 MNHNS and CDR2 SASEGT come from the germline V gene. The data were taken from a study of blood T cell repertoires in COVID-19. The repertoire was sequenced with immunoSEQ multiplex PCR; TCRdb's copy has only in-frame clones and lacks some. The sample yields fewer than 500,000 clones, 80% to 90% seen once. The TCR sequence derives from a woman aged 25 to 39 with active or convalescent COVID-19. Sequences were obtained from peripheral blood. The chain couples TRBV6-1 to TRBJ2-7; D is unclear. The CDR3 nucleotides read TGTGCCAGCAGTGAAGGGGCCCTCTACGAGCAGTACTTC. Translation: CASSEGALYEQYF.